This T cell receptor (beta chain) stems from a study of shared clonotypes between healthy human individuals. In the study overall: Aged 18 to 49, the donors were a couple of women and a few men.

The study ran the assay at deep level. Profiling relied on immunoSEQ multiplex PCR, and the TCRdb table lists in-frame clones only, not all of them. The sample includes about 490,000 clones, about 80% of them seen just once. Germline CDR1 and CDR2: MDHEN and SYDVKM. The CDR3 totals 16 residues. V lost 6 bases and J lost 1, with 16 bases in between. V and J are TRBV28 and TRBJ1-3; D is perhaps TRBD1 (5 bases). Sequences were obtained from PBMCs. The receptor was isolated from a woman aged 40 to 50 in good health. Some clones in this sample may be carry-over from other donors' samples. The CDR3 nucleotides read TGTGCCAGCAGGGGCTTCGGGCAGGGTTCTGGAAACACCATATATTTT. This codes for CASRGFGQGSGNTIYF.